Here is one TCR beta chain with its context. Other DNA sequences in this sample translate to the same CDR3. These data come from a study of shared clonotypes between healthy human individuals. CDR3 length: 13 residues. The V gene's germline CDR1 is SGHRS and CDR2 YFSETQ. Trimming removed 5 bases from V and 4 bases from J; junction bases left unmatched: 3. The data were produced by immunoSEQ multiplex PCR, yet TCRdb's version contains in-frame clones alone and is incomplete. The sample contains about 2.5 million clones, 85% to 95% of which appear only once. The chain couples TRBV5-1 to TRBJ1-1, with TRBD1 identical over 9 bases. The sequence came from a man between 18 and 35 years old in good health. Some clones in this sample may be carry-over from other donors' samples. Sequenced input: naive CD4+ T cells from PBMCs. The subset is: CD45RA+ positively selected. Here the CDR3 DNA reads TGCGCCAGCAGTTCACAGGGGGCCACTGAAGCTTTCTTT. It specifies CASSSQGATEAFF.